Below are 16 T cell receptor beta chains sequenced from a single sample in a study of early T cells in non-severe SARS-CoV-2 infection. MiXCR, run by TCRdb on the 5' RACE reads, gives a single entry per CDR3 protein. The sample gives around 100,000 distinct CDR3 sequences, under 15% of which show up once; approximately 6% is in the top ten. The sample taken for sequencing was whole blood. These receptor sequences come from an adult who was a healthcare worker with PCR-confirmed SARS-CoV-2 infection or an uninfected control (not recorded which).

This clonotype has only a few counts. J is TRBJ2-2 and V is TRBV20-1; possibly TRBD2 for D (6 bases). CDR1 and CDR2 (germline): DFQATT, SNEGSKA (reference sequence). Trimming removed 5 bases from V and 0 bases from J, with 16 bases in between. This CDR3 region has 16 residues. The CDR3 sequence is CSASQGGSANTGELFF. As DNA, the CDR3 is TGCAGTGCTTCCCAGGGAGGCTCCGCGAACACCGGGGAGCTGTTTTTT.

This chain links TRBV5-1 with TRBJ2-3, with TRBD2 matching 11 bases. With 0 bases clipped from V and 3 bases from J, the junction kept 6 bases outside the gene matches. Germline V gene data show CDR1 as SGHRS and CDR2 as YFSETQ. CDR3 size: 17 residues. CDR3 protein: CASSLGSSGRLTDTQYF. The CDR3 DNA sequence: TGCGCCAGCAGCTTGGGCTCTAGCGGGAGGTTGACAGATACGCAGTATTTT.

This clonotype showed up many times. The rearrangement links TRBV20-1 to TRBJ2-3; 7 nucleotides match TRBD1. V dropped 5 bases and J dropped 5; count of bases not matched to a gene: 7. Germline-derived CDR1 and CDR2 are DFQATT and SNEGSKA (reference sequence). CDR3 length: 13 residues. CDR3 bases: TGCAGTGCTTCTAGGGGGCGTATAGATACGCAGTATTTT. It codes for CSASRGRIDTQYF.

The rearrangement links TRBV11-2 to TRBJ2-1, with 8 bases aligning to TRBD2. CDR1 SGHAT and CDR2 FQNNGV come from the germline V gene. This CDR3 has 18 amino acids. With 3 bases clipped from V and 0 bases from J, the junction kept 10 bases outside the gene matches. The CDR3 spells CASSFGGAGSSSYNEQFF. CDR3 nucleotide sequence: TGTGCCAGCAGCTTCGGGGGGGCGGGAAGCTCCTCCTACAATGAGCAGTTCTTC.

This clonotype turned up a few times. V is TRBV5-4 and J is TRBJ2-1; maybe TRBD1 (6 bases). The germline gives CDR1 SGHNT, CDR2 YYREEE (reference sequence). The CDR3 is 11 residues long. V gave up 0 bases and J gave up 13 bases, with 8 bases separating them. The CDR3 bases are TGTGCCAGCAGCTTGGACAGGGAACAGTTCTTC. Its translation: CASSLDREQFF.

This clonotype was recorded many times. This chain uses TRBV9 with TRBJ2-7, with a tentative D call TRBD2 (6 bases). This CDR3 has 15 amino acids. Germline V lookup: CDR1 SGDLS, CDR2 YYNGEE. Trimming shortened V by 0 bases and J by 5 bases, and 15 bases separated the two germline ends. CDR3: CASSVAPAGINEQYF. CDR3 DNA: TGTGCCAGCAGCGTAGCTCCCGCGGGAATTAACGAGCAGTACTTC.

The chain combines TRBV4-1 with TRBJ1-6; TRBD1 agrees at 10 bases. Per germline, CDR1 MGHRA and CDR2 YSYEKL. The trim removed 6 bases at V and 11 bases at J, leaving 13 bases unmatched. CDR3 size: 16 residues. CDR3 residues: CASRPYPGTGDPPLHF. In DNA form, the CDR3 reads TGCGCCAGCAGACCTTATCCCGGGACAGGGGATCCACCCCTCCACTTT.

V and J are TRBV20-1 and TRBJ2-7; D may be TRBD1 (5 bases). Germline-derived CDR1 and CDR2 are DFQATT and SNEGSKA (reference sequence). Deletions cut 3 bases from V and 6 bases from J, with 9 bases between. This CDR3 is 11 amino acids long. The CDR3, as DNA: TGCAGTGCTAGCGGGCAGGGCGAGCAGTACTTC. This gives the protein CSASGQGEQYF.

Of note for this clonotype: The junction departs from germline at one end; a sequencing error may be responsible. The chain is built from TRBV28 and TRBJ2-4; 9 positions match TRBD2. Germline lookup yields CDR1 MDHEN and CDR2 SYDVKM. The CDR3 runs to 18 residues. The CDR3 bases are TGTGCCAGCAGTCGCCCCCAGACTAGCGGTTTAGCCAAAGACATTCAGTACTTC. Translating gives CASSRPQTSGLAKDIQYF.

This clonotype was seen repeatedly, ten times or more. The V and J genes are TRBV6-6 and TRBJ2-3; TRBD2 aligns across 7 bases. This CDR3 region has 15 residues. Trimming at V came to 0 bases and at J to 1 base, leaving 1 base not matched to a gene. Per the germline V gene, CDR1 is MNHNY and CDR2 is SVGAGI (reference sequence). CDR3 coding DNA: TGTGCCAGCAGTTACTCTACTAGCGGCACAGATACGCAGTATTTT. Amino acid sequence: CASSYSTSGTDTQYF.

There are many counts of this clonotype. The CDR3 DNA is TGCAGTGCAACTGGGGACTTATCCTACAATGAGCAGTTCTTC. Its translation is CSATGDLSYNEQFF. The V call is TRBV20-1, the J call TRBJ2-1; tentative D call: TRBD2 (6 bases). Looked up from germline, CDR1 is DFQATT and CDR2 is SNEGSKA (reference sequence). The CDR3 has 14 amino acids. The V and J ends lost 6 bases and 1 base respectively, with 13 bases between them.

This clonotype was seen at least ten times. This chain joins TRBV5-1 and TRBJ2-1, with 9 bases aligning to TRBD2. This CDR3 has 15 residues. V was clipped by 0 bases and J by 8 bases; unmatched bases: 6. Germline V lookup: CDR1 SGHRS, CDR2 YFSETQ. The CDR3 region has the DNA TGCGCCAGCAGCTTGGGGACTAGCGCTTTGGATGAGCAGTTCTTC. It codes for CASSLGTSALDEQFF.

The table lists this clonotype with many counts. The V gene is TRBV28, the J gene TRBJ1-1; possibly TRBD1 for D (5 bases). Germline V gene sequence: CDR1 MDHEN, CDR2 SYDVKM. V lost 3 bases to trimming and J lost 1 base, with 9 bases between them. This CDR3 is 14 amino acids long. DNA of the CDR3: TGTGCCAGCAGTTTGCAGGGATCGAACACTGAAGCTTTCTTT. Translation: CASSLQGSNTEAFF.

This clonotype has ten or more counts. The rearrangement joins TRBV7-9 to TRBJ2-3; D is undetermined. Germline-derived CDR1 and CDR2 are SEHNR and FQNEAQ (reference sequence). V gave up 4 bases and J gave up 5 bases, with 16 bases separating them. CDR3 length equals 15 residues. CDR3 sequence (DNA): TGTGCCAGCAGCTCGACTTGGACGGTCGAAGATACGCAGTATTTT. Its translation: CASSSTWTVEDTQYF. Looking up the rest from reference TRBV7-9 and TRBJ2-3 gives the full variable domain: DTGVSQNPRHKITKRGQNVTFRCDPISEHNRLYWYRQTLGQGPEFLTYFQNEAQLEKSRLLSDRFSAERPKGSFSTLEIQRTEQGDSAMYLCASSSTWTVEDTQYFGPGTRLTVL.

V gene TRBV5-1 combines with J gene TRBJ2-7, with D possibly matching TRBD1 (6 bases). V lost 0 bases to trimming and J lost 6 bases, with 7 bases between them. Germline CDR1 and CDR2: SGHRS and YFSETQ. The CDR3 is made up of 12 amino acids. DNA of the CDR3: TGCGCCAGCAGCTTGGGACAGGTCGAGCAGTACTTC. Translation: CASSLGQVEQYF.

The rearrangement links TRBV10-1 to TRBJ2-3; D is perhaps TRBD2 (6 bases). V was cut by 2 bases and J by 0 bases, with 9 bases left in between. Germline CDR1 is WNHNN and CDR2 is SYGVQD (reference sequence). The CDR3 has 15 residues. The CDR3 DNA is TGCGCCAGCAGTGAGATAGCGGCTAGCACAGATACGCAGTATTTT. This translates into CASSEIAASTDTQYF.